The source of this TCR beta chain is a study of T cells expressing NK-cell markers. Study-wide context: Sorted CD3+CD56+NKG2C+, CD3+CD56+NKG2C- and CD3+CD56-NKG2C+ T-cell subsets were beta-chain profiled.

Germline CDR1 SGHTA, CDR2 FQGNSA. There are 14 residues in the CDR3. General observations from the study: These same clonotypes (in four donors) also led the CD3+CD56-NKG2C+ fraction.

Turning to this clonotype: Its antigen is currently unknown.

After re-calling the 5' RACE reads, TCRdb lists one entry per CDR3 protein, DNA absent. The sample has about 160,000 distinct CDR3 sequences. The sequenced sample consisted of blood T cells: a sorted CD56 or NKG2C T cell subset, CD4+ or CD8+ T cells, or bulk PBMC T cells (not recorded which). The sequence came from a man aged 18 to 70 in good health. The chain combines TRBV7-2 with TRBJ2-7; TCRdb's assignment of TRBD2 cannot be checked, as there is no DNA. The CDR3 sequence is CASSLGGVRYEQYF.